This T cell receptor beta chain was captured in a study of cytotoxic CD8 clonotypes in ibrutinib-treated CLL. Sequenced by immunoSEQ multiplex PCR; TCRdb stores in-frame clones only, minus some. Of roughly 100,000 clones listed, around 80% are singletons. CDR3 length equals 14 residues. V was clipped by 2 bases and J by 6 bases; unmatched bases: 4. CDR1 is SGHNT and CDR2 is YYREEE in the germline V gene (reference sequence). This TCR was sampled from a human donor with chronic lymphocytic leukemia. Sequences were derived from PBMCs, sampled after 12 months of ibrutinib treatment. The rearrangement joins TRBV5-4 to TRBJ1-4; 7 bases line up with TRBD1. The DNA of the CDR3 is TGTGCCAGCAGCTTCGGTGGGACAGATGAAAAACTGTTTTTT. This codes for CASSFGGTDEKLFF.